Listed below are T cell receptor beta chains from one sample, sequenced in a study of glioma-infiltrating T cells. Using its own MiXCR run on the multiplex PCR reads, TCRdb lists one record per CDR3 protein. The table has about 180,000 distinct CDR3 sequences, about 46% seen once; the top ten hold roughly 5.5%. Specimen: glioma tissue, nonneoplastic brain tissue, or PBMCs (not recorded which). The receptor set was obtained from a human donor with low-grade glioma or glioblastoma, undergoing nonglioma brain surgery, or in good health (not recorded which). Each CDR3 is given with its conserved first and last residue.

TRBV2	TRBJ1-2	CASSDLGQFIYGYTF
TRBV7-2	TRBJ2-3	CTSSLAHSKDTQYF
TRBV28	TRBJ2-1	CASSFGSKKFYNEQFF
TRBV27	TRBJ2-1	CASSSSGTYNEQFF
TRBV7-2	TRBJ2-3	CASSLNPYTDTQYF
TRBV20-1	TRBJ1-2	CSAGFAGGYTF
TRBV7-9	TRBJ2-3	CASSPGVTDTQYF
TRBV24-1	TRBJ2-1	CATSDPGPGGHEQFF
TRBV6-1	TRBJ1-1	CASSYGTDKTMNTEAFF
TRBV3-1	TRBJ2-3	CASSRTGTEDTQYF
TRBV18	TRBJ2-7	CASSSGSDYEQYF
TRBV28	TRBJ1-2	CASSFGTALGYTF
TRBV7-9	TRBJ1-5	CASSFPGGPRHF
TRBV7-8	TRBJ2-5	CASSSGLAGGQETQYF
TRBV27	TRBJ1-3	CASSEISPGNTIYF
TRBV27	TRBJ2-1	CASSYGGLAGAYNEQFF
TRBV28	TRBJ2-7	CASTPQREFYEHYF
TRBV27	TRBJ2-7	CASRGGEKATYEQYF
TRBV20-1	TRBJ2-3	CSASGFRVTDTQYF
TRBV9	TRBJ2-3	CASSVTVRDTQYF
TRBV19	TRBJ2-1	CASSPRTSSYEEFF
TRBV4-1	TRBJ1-2	CASSQVSDRLLGYTF
TRBV5-1	TRBJ2-3	CASGGTDATDTQYF
TRBV14	TRBJ2-5	CASSQPGTQETQYF
TRBV6-1	TRBJ2-1	CASGSGTYDNEQFF
TRBV19	TRBJ2-7	CASTQQYF
TRBV11-3	TRBJ2-7	CANRQATHSEQYF